This passage covers 5 T cell receptor beta chains from one sample sequenced in a study of T cell responses to AZD1222 COVID-19 vaccine (dated by TCRdb to the early 2020s). Preparation of the library involved the immunoSEQ multiplex PCR assay. The source is immuneACCESS, and TCRdb retained only in-frame sequences with V and J called. Part of the clones is not carried over; for the studies checked, unresolved V genes explain less than half of this, and the remainder is unexplained. In this sample the table shows about 150,000 clones, around 85% of which occur a single time. Clones ranked in the top ten supply around 8% of the sample. Explained via the paper, the time point label denotes: baseline before first vaccination. The sequences come from peripheral blood, collected on day 0 of AZD1222 vaccination. These receptors came from an adult in good health.

In regard to this clone: This sample includes further DNA sequences coding for the same CDR3. Here the CDR3 DNA reads TGTGCCAGCAGTGGAGATAGCAATCAGCCCCAGCATTTT. As protein: CASSGDSNQPQHF. This rearrangement joins TRBV2 to TRBJ1-5, with D uncertain. V was shortened by 4 bases and J by 0 bases, with 4 bases between the two germline ends. The CDR3 has 13 residues. Germline CDR1 reads SNHLY; CDR2 reads FYNNEI.

The chain is built from TRBV4-1 and TRBJ2-7; tentative D call: TRBD1 (6 bases). Germline CDR1 MGHRA, CDR2 YSYEKL. The CDR3 length is 14 residues. V lost 1 base, J lost 1 base, and 8 bases lay in between. The CDR3 DNA reads TGCGCCAGCAGCCAAGGCGGACAGTCCTACGAGCAGTACTTC. Translating gives CASSQGGQSYEQYF.

The chain is built from TRBV10-3 and TRBJ1-2, with D uncertain. With 3 bases removed from V and 2 bases from J, the gap between germline ends came to 1 base. There are 11 residues in the CDR3. CDR1 is ENHRY, CDR2 SYGVKD, per germline. CDR3 sequence reads: CAISDNYGYTF. The CDR3 DNA sequence: TGTGCCATCAGTGACAACTATGGCTACACCTTC.

The chain uses TRBV5-8 and TRBJ1-1; TRBD1 matches 9 bases. The trim removed 2 bases at V and 7 bases at J, leaving 3 bases unmatched. The CDR3 covers 13 residues. Germline V gene lookup returns CDR1 SGHTS and CDR2 YDEGEE. CDR3 bases: TGTGCCAGCAGCTTTACAGGGGGCGGTGAAGCTTTCTTT. Its translation is CASSFTGGGEAFF.

V is TRBV24-1 and J is TRBJ2-3; 8 nucleotides align to TRBD1. CDR3 length: 16 residues. J gave up 4 bases and V 4 bases, and 9 bases lay outside the gene matches. Germline CDR1 reads KGHDR; CDR2 reads SFDVKD. This chain's CDR3 is CATSDPGQGAADTQYF. CDR3 DNA sequence: TGTGCCACCAGTGACCCCGGACAGGGAGCGGCAGATACGCAGTATTTT.